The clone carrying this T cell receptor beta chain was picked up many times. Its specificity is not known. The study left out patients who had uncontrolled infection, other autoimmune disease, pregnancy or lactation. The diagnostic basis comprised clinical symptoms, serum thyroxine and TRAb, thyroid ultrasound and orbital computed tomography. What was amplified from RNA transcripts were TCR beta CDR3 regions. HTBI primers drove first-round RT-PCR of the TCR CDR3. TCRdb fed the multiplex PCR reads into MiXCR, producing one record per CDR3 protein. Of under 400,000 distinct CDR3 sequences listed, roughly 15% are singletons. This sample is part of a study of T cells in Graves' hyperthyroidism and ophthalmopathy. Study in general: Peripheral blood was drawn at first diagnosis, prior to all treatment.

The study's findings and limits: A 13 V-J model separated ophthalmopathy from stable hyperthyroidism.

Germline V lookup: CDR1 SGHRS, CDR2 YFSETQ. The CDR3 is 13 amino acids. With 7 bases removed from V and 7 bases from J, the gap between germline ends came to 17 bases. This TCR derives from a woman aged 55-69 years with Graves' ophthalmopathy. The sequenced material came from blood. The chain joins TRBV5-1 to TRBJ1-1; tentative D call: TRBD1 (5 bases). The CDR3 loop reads CASAETAGHEAFF. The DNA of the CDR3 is TGCGCCAGCGCCGAGACAGCGGGTCATGAAGCTTTCTTT.